The 10 T cell receptor beta chains below all came from one sample that was sequenced in a study of blood T cell repertoires in COVID-19. Only in-frame clones appear in the TCRdb table, and some are missing; sequencing was by immunoSEQ multiplex PCR. Seen here are approximately 180,000 clones, over 60% observed once, and the top ten hold roughly 25%. Sequenced input: peripheral blood. Receptor source: a woman aged 65 to 85 with acute or convalescent COVID-19.

This clone has just one count. The chain recombines TRBV5-1 with TRBJ2-7, with 7 bases that match TRBD1. V was pared by 7 bases and J by 2 bases, with 3 bases of the junction left unmatched. Germline loops: CDR1 SGHRS, CDR2 YFSETQ. The CDR3 totals 12 residues. This CDR3 reads CASGQGAYEQYF. For the CDR3, the DNA is TGCGCCAGCGGGCAGGGGGCCTACGAGCAGTACTTC.

The V call is TRBV5-1, the J call TRBJ2-7; 10 bases fit TRBD2. Germline V gene lookup returns CDR1 SGHRS and CDR2 YFSETQ. This CDR3 has 17 residues. Germline trimming cut 0 bases from V and 1 base from J; bases unmatched to any gene: 7. CDR3 DNA: TGCGCCAGCAGCTTGGGAGATAGCGGGAGGCGATCCTACGAGCAGTACTTC. As protein: CASSLGDSGRRSYEQYF.

The V and J genes are TRBV6-5 and TRBJ2-7, with a weak D call TRBD1 (6 bases). The germline V and J ends were trimmed by 6 bases and 4 bases, with 10 bases remaining between them. The length of the CDR3 is 12 residues. Looked up from germline, CDR1 is MNHEY and CDR2 is SVGAGI. CDR3 sequence reads: CASRFRGYEQYF. DNA of the CDR3: TGTGCCAGCAGATTCAGGGGATACGAGCAGTACTTC.

The genes are TRBV11-3 and TRBJ2-5; TRBD1 might be the D (5 bases). V gave up 5 bases and J gave up 1 base, with 8 bases separating them. CDR3 length: 13 amino acids. Germline CDR1 SGHNT, CDR2 YENEEA. The CDR3 reads CASSRGAQETQYF. The CDR3 DNA reads as TGTGCCAGCAGCCGTGGGGCCCAAGAGACCCAGTACTTC.

The V gene is TRBV6-1, the J gene TRBJ2-7, with TRBD2 as a possible D gene (5 bases). V was pared by 3 bases and J by 6 bases, with 6 bases between. From germline, CDR1 is MNHNS and CDR2 SASEGT. The CDR3 totals 11 residues. The CDR3 spells CASSERAEQYF. CDR3 coding DNA: TGTGCCAGCAGTGAGCGGGCCGAGCAGTACTTC.

The V call is TRBV6-1, the J call TRBJ1-3, with D tentatively TRBD1 (5 bases). Germline CDR1 and CDR2: MNHNS and SASEGT. V was pared by 5 bases and J by 0 bases, with 11 bases between. The CDR3 consists of 15 residues. CDR3 sequence reads: CASSSPTVSGNTIYF. The CDR3 nucleotides are TGTGCCAGCAGTTCCCCGACAGTCTCTGGAAACACCATATATTTT.

This chain links TRBV19 with TRBJ2-1, with TRBD2 matching 14 bases. V gave up 8 bases and J gave up 5 bases; unmatched junction bases: 2. The CDR3 extends over 14 amino acids. Germline V gives CDR1 LNHDA, CDR2 SQIVND (reference sequence). For the CDR3, the DNA is TGTGCCAGTGGGACTAGCGGGAGTAACAATGAGCAGTTCTTC. This gives the protein CASGTSGSNNEQFF. The full variable domain, completed using reference TRBV19 and TRBJ2-1, is DGGITQSPKYLFRKEGQNVTLSCEQNLNHDAMYWYRQDPGQGLRLIYYSQIVNDFQKGDIAEGYSVSREKKESFPLTVTSAQKNPTAFYLCASGTSGSNNEQFFGPGTRLTVL.

The V and J genes are TRBV7-9 and TRBJ2-1; 9 nucleotides agree with TRBD2. With 3 bases clipped from V and 8 bases from J, the junction kept 11 bases outside the gene matches. Germline CDR1 and CDR2: SEHNR and FQNEAQ (reference sequence). This CDR3 comprises 16 residues. For the CDR3, the DNA is TGTGCCAGCAGCTTCGATAGAGCTAGCGGGATCGATGAGCAGTTCTTC. This codes for CASSFDRASGIDEQFF.

This chain connects TRBV7-3 to TRBJ2-1; 10 nucleotides agree with TRBD2. Unmatched junction bases numbered 11, after V lost 8 bases and J lost 4 bases. Germline-derived CDR1 and CDR2 are SGHTA and FQGTGA. The CDR3 totals 16 residues. Here the CDR3 DNA reads TGTGCCAGCGCGGGGGCTAGCGGGAGAGAATACAATGAGCAGTTCTTC. It codes for CASAGASGREYNEQFF.

This chain joins TRBV5-1 and TRBJ2-5; 9 bases match TRBD2. V lost 1 base, J lost 5 bases, and 9 bases stayed unmatched. Germline V gene sequence: CDR1 SGHRS, CDR2 YFSETQ. The CDR3 contains 16 residues. Here the CDR3 reads CASSLTGGRAGETQYF. The CDR3 coding sequence is TGCGCCAGCAGCTTGACAGGCGGGAGGGCCGGGGAGACCCAGTACTTC.